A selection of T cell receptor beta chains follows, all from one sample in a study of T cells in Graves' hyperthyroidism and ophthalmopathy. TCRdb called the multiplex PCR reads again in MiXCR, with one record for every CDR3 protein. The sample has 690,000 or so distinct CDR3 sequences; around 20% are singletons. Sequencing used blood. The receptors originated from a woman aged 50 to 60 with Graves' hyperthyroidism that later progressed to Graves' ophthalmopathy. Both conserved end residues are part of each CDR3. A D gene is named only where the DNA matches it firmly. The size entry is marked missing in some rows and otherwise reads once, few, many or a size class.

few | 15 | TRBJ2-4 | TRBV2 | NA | TGTGCCAGCAGTGAGTCGAGGGTGGCAAAAAACATTCAGTACTTC | CASSESRVAKNIQYF
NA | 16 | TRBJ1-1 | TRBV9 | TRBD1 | TGTGCCAGCAGCGTGGGACAGGGCTACATGAACACTGAAGCTTTCTTT | CASSVGQGYMNTEAFF
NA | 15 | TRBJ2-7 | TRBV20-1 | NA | TGCAGTGCTAGAGATATCCAGAAGGGTAACTACGAGCAGTACTTC | CSARDIQKGNYEQYF
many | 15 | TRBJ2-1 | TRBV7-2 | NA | TGTGCCAGCAGCTTATTTCCTGGGTTGGATTTTGAGCAGTTCTTC | CASSLFPGLDFEQFF
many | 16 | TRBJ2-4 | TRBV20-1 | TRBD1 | TGCAGTGCTCCTAAGGGACAGGGGGGGGCCCAAAACATTCAGTACTTC | CSAPKGQGGAQNIQYF
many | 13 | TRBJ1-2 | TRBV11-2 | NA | TGTGCCAGCAGCTTTGACAGGACGTATGGCTACACCTTC | CASSFDRTYGYTF
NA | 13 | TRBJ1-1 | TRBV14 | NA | TGTGCCAGCAGCCAAGAAAGTCCCACTGAAGCTTTCTTT | CASSQESPTEAFF
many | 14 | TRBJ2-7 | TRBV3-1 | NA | TGTGCCAGCAGCCACTCCCTTCGACCTTACGAGCAGTACTTC | CASSHSLRPYEQYF
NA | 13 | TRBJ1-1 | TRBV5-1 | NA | TGCGCCAGCAGCTTGGGCGGGGTGCCTGAAGCTTTCTTT | CASSLGGVPEAFF
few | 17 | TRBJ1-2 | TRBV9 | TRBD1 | TGTGCCAGCAGCGCAGACCCCCGGGACAGGGGGCTTGGTGGCTACACCTTC | CASSADPRDRGLGGYTF
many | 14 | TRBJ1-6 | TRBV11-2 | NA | TGTGCCAGCAGCCCCCCCCAGGGGTGGTCACCCCTCCACTTT | CASSPPQGWSPLHF
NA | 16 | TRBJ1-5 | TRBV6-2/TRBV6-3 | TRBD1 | TGTGCCAACAGTTACGGGGGACAGGGCCAAAATCAGCCCCAGCATTTT | CANSYGGQGQNQPQHF
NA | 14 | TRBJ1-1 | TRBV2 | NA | TGTGCCAGCAGTGAGAGGGGTGTGAGCACTGAAGCTTTCTTT | CASSERGVSTEAFF
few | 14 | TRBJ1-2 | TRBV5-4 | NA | TGTGCCAGCAGCTACGGGATGTTCTCCTATGGCTACACCTTC | CASSYGMFSYGYTF
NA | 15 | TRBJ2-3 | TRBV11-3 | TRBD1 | TGTGCCAGCAGCGCCAGGGGGTCTGTCACAGATACGCAGTATTTT | CASSARGSVTDTQYF
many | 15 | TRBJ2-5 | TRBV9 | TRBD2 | TGTGCCAGCAGCGTTGGCGGGGGGGCCCCAGAGACCCAGTACTTC | CASSVGGGAPETQYF
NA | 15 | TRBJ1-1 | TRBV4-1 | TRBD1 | TGCGCCAGCAGCCAAGTGCAGGGGGTAATCACTGAAGCTTTCTTT | CASSQVQGVITEAFF
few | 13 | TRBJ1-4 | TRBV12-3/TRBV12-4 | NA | TGTGCCAGCAGTTTGGCGACGCACGAAAAACTGTTTTTT | CASSLATHEKLFF
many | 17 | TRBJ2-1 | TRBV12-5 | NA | TGTGCTAGTGGTTTGGTATGGGCCGACCCCGACTACAATGAGCAGTTCTTC | CASGLVWADPDYNEQFF
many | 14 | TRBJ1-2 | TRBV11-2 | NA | TGTGCCAGCAGCTCTTCGGGAATTTGGTATGGCTACACCTTC | CASSSSGIWYGYTF
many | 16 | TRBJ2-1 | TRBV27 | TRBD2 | TGTGCCAGCAGTTCCCCCAAAGCGGGGGGGCGCAATGAGCAGTTCTTC | CASSSPKAGGRNEQFF
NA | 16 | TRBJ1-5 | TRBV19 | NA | TGTGCCAGTAGTATTTTTATTGTTAGGAGCAATCAGCCCCAGCATTTT | CASSIFIVRSNQPQHF
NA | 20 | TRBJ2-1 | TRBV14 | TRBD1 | TGTGCCAGCGGCCGAGACAGGGGGGCCCCTTCCACCGGCTCCTACAATGAGCAGTTCTTC | CASGRDRGAPSTGSYNEQFF
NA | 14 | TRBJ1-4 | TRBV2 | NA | TGTGCCAGCGGATACAGGTCCACTAATGAAAAACTGTTTTTT | CASGYRSTNEKLFF
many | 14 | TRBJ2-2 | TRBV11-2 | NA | TGTGCCAGCAGCTCCACGATGGCCACCGGGGAGCTGTTTTTT | CASSSTMATGELFF
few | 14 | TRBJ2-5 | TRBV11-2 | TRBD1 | TGTGCCAGCAGCTGGGGGACAGGCTGGGAGACCCAGTACTTC | CASSWGTGWETQYF
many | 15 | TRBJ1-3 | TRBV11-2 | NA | TGTGCCAGCAGCCTCAATGCGGGTTCCGGAAACACCATATATTTT | CASSLNAGSGNTIYF
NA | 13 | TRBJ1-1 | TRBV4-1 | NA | TGCGCCAGCAGGGACACAAGGGGACCGGAAGCTTTCTTT | CASRDTRGPEAFF
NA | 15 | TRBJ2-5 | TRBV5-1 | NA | TGCGCCAGCAGCTTGGGAGAACTAGTAGGAGAGACCCTGTACTTC | CASSLGELVGETLYF
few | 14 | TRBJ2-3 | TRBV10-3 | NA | TGTGCCATCAGTGAGAGAACAGGAACAGATACGCAGTATTTT | CAISERTGTDTQYF
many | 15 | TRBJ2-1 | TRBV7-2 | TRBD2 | TGTGCCAGCAGCTTAGCGTGGCGGGGGTTCGGTGAGCAGTTCTTC | CASSLAWRGFGEQFF
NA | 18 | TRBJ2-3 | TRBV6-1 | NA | TGTGCCAGCAGACGCCGCCGGGACACAGGACCGGCGGCAGATACGCAGTATTTT | CASRRRRDTGPAADTQYF
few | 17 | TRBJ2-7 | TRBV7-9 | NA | TGTGCCAGCAGTTTTATCAGACCCGGGACACAAGAATACGAGCAGTACTTC | CASSFIRPGTQEYEQYF
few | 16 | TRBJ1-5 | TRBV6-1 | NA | TGTGCCAGCAGTACCTCAGGGTTCAGGGGATATCAGCCCCAGCATTTT | CASSTSGFRGYQPQHF
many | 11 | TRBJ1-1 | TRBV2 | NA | TGTGCCAGCAGCGACTATATCCCGGCTTTCTTT | CASSDYIPAFF
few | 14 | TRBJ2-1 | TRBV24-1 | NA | TGTGCCACCAGTGATGGGGGACTTTACAATGAGCAGTTCTTC | CATSDGGLYNEQFF
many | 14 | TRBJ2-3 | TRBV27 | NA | TGTGCCAGCAGTTTAGTTTCAGGCACAGATACGCAGTATTTT | CASSLVSGTDTQYF
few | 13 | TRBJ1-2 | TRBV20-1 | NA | TGCAGTGCTATGGGACAATCGGACTATGGCTACACCTTC | CSAMGQSDYGYTF
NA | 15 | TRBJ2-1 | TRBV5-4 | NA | TGTGCCAGCAGCTTTAGCGGTCTAGTCGGGAATGAGCAGTTCTTC | CASSFSGLVGNEQFF
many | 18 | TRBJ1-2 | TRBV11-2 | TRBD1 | TGTGCCAGCAGCTTAGTAATCGCGGCAGGGGGCGAAAACTATGGCTACACCTTC | CASSLVIAAGGENYGYTF
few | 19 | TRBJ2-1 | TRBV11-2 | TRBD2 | TGTGCCAGCAGCTTAGAGACCTTGACTAGCGGGGGGGCCTGGAATGAGCAGTTCTTC | CASSLETLTSGGAWNEQFF
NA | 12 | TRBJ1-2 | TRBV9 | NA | TGTGCCAGCAGCGCGGAGGGGGATGGCTACACCTTC | CASSAEGDGYTF
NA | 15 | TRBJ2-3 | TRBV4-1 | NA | TGCGCCAGCAGGCAAGGAAGGGGGGGCACAGATACGCAGTATTTT | CASRQGRGGTDTQYF
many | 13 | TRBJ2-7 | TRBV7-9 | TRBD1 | TGTGCCAGCAGCTTTACAGGGGGCTACGAGCAGTACTTC | CASSFTGGYEQYF
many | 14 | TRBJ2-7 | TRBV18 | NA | TGTGCCAGCTCACCACCGGGGGGATCGTACGAGCAGTACTTC | CASSPPGGSYEQYF
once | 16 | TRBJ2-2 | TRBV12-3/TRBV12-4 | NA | TGTGCCAGCAGTGCCGACGGGTTACCCGGGGCCGGGGAGCTGTTTTTT | CASSADGLPGAGELFF
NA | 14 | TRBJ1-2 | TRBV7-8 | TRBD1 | TGTGCCAGCAGCGCGGACAGGAAACACCATGGCTACACCTTC | CASSADRKHHGYTF
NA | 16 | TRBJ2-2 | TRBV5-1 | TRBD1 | TGCGCCAGCAGCTTGGCCTGGGACAGGTCGGCCGGGGAGCTGTTTTTT | CASSLAWDRSAGELFF
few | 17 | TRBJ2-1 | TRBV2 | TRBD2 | TGTGCCAGCAGTGAAGAACGGACTAGCGGGGGGGCAAATGAGCAGTTCTTC | CASSEERTSGGANEQFF
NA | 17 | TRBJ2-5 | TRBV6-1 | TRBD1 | TGTGCCAGCAGGCACACCTCCGGGACAGGGGGCCGTGAGACCCAGTACTTC | CASRHTSGTGGRETQYF
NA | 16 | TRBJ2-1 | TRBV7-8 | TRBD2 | TGTGCCAGCAGCTTAGGCTGGGGGGGCTCCTACAATGAGCAGTTCTTC | CASSLGWGGSYNEQFF
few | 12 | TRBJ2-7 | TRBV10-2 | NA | TGCGCCAGCACCCAGGACGGGTACGAGCAGTACTTC | CASTQDGYEQYF
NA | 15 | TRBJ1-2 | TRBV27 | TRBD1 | TGTGCCAGCAGTCCCTCACAGGGGAATAACTATGGCTACACCTTC | CASSPSQGNNYGYTF